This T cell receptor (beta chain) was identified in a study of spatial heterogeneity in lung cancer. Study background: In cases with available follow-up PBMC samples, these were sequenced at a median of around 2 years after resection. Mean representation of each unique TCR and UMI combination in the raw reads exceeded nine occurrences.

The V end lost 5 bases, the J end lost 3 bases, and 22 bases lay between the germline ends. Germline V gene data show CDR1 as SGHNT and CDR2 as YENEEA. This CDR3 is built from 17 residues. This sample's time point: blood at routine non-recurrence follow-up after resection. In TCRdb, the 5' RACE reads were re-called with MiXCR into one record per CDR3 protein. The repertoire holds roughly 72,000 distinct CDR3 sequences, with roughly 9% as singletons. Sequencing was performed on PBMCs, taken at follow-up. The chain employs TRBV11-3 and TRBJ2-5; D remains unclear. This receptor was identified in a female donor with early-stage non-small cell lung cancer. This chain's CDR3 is CASSTDRAEEEEETQYF. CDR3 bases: TGTGCCAGCAGCACGGATCGGGCAGAAGAAGAGGAAGAGACCCAGTACTTC. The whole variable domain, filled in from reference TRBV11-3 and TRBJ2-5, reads EAGVVQSPRYKIIEKKQPVAFWCNPISGHNTLYWYLQNLGQGPELLIRYENEEAVDDSQLPKDRFSAERLKGVDSTLKIQPAELGDSAVYLCASSTDRAEEEEETQYFGPGTRLLVL.